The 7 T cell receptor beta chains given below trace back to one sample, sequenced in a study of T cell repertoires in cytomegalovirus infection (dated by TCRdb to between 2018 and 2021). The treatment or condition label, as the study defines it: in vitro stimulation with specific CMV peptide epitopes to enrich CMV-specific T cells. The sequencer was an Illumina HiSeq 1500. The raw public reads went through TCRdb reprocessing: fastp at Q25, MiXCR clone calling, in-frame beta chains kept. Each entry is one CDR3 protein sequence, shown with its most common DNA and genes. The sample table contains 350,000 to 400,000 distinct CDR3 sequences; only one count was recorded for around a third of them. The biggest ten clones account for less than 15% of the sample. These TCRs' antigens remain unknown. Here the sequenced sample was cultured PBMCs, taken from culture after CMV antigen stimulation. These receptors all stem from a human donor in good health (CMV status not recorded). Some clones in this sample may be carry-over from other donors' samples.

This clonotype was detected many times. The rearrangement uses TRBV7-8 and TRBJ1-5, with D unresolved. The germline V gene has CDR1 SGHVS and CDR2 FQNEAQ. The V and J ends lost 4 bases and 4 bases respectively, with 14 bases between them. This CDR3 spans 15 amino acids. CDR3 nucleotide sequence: TGTGCCAGCAGCTCGACGGGTTACAATAATCAGCCCCAGCATTTT. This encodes CASSSTGYNNQPQHF.

As DNA, the CDR3 is TGTGCCAGCAGTTCTTTTCCGGGGGAGCTGTTTTTT. Amino acid sequence: CASSSFPGELFF. This rearrangement joins TRBV12-3 or TRBV12-4 to TRBJ2-2; D uncertain. The CDR3 runs to 12 residues. V dropped 4 bases and J dropped 8 bases, with 8 bases sitting between them.

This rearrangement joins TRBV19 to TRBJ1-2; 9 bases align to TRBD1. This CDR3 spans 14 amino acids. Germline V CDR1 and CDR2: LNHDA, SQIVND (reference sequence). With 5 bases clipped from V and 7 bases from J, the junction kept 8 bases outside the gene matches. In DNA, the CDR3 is TGTGCCAGTAGTTTCGACAGGGGGAAAGGTGGCTACACCTTC. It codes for CASSFDRGKGGYTF.

For the CDR3, the DNA is TGTGCCAGCAGTCTCTTAGGACTAGCGTATTCCTACGAGCAGTACGTC. Protein: CASSLLGLAYSYEQYV. This chain connects TRBV6-2 or TRBV6-3 to TRBJ2-7, with 9 bases fitting TRBD2. The CDR3 totals 16 residues. The trim removed 5 bases at V and 1 base at J, leaving 9 bases unmatched. Per the germline V gene, CDR1 is MNHEY and CDR2 is SVGEGT.

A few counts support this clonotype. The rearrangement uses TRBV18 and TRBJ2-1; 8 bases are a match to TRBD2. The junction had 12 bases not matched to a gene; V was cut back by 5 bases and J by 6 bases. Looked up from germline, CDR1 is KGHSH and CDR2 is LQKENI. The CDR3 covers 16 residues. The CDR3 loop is CASSDRTGGKGNEQFF. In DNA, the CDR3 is TGTGCCAGCTCAGATCGGACGGGAGGGAAAGGCAATGAGCAGTTCTTC. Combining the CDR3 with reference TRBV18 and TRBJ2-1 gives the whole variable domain NAGVMQNPRHLVRRRGQEARLRCSPMKGHSHVYWYRQLPEEGLKFMVYLQKENIIDESGMPKERFSAEFPKEGPSILRIQQVVRGDSAAYFCASSDRTGGKGNEQFFGPGTRLTVL.

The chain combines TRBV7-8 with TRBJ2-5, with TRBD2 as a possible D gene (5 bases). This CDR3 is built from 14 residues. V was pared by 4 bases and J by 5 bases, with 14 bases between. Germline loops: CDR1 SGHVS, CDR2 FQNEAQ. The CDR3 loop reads CASSSSWRAETQYF. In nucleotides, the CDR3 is TGTGCCAGCAGCTCTAGCTGGCGGGCGGAGACCCAGTACTTC.

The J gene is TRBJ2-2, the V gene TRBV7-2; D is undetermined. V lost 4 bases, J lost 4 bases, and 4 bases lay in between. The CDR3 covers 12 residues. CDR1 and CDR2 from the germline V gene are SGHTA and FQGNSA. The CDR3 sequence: CASSSFTGELFF. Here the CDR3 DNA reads TGTGCCAGCAGCTCATTCACCGGGGAGCTGTTTTTT.